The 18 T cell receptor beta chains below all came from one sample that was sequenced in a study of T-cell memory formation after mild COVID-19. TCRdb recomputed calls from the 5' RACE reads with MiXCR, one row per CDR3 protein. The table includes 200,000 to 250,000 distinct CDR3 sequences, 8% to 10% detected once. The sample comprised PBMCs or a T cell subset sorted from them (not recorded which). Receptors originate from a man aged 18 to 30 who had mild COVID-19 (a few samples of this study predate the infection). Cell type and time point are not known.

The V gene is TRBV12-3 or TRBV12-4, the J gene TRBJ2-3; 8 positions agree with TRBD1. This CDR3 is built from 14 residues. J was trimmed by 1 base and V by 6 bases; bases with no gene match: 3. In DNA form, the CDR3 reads TGTGCCAGCAGCGCACAGGGGGGCACAGATACGCAGTATTTT. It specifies CASSAQGGTDTQYF.

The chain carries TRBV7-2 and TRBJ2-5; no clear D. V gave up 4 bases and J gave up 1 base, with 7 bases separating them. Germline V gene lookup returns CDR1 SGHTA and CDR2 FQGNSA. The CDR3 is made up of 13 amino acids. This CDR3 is CASSSAFQETQYF. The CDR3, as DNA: TGTGCCAGCAGCTCCGCCTTCCAAGAGACCCAGTACTTC.

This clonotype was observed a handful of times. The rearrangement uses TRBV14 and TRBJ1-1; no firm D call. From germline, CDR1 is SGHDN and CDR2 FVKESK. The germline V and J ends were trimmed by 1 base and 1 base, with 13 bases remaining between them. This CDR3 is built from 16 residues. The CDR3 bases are TGTGCCAGCAGCCAAGGGACCCGACGGAGGAACACTGAAGCTTTCTTT. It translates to CASSQGTRRRNTEAFF.

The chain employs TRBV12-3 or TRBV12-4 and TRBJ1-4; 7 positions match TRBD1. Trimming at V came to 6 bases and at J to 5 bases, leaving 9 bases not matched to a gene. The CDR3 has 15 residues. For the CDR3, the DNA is TGTGCCAGCAGAAGACAGGGCCGGGGGAATGAAAAACTGTTTTTT. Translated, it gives CASRRQGRGNEKLFF.

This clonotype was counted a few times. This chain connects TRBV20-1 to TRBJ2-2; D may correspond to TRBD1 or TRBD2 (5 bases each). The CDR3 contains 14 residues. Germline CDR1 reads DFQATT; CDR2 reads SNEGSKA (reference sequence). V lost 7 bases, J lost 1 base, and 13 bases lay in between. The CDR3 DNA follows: TGCAGTGTCGCTTCGGGGCAGAACACCGGGGAGCTGTTTTTT. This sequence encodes CSVASGQNTGELFF.

CDR3 loop: CAIKGGADEQFF. The CDR3 DNA reads as TGCGCCATCAAGGGAGGGGCGGATGAGCAGTTCTTC. V and J are TRBV5-1 and TRBJ2-1; TRBD2 agrees at 7 bases. Trimming removed 9 bases from V and 8 bases from J; junction bases left unmatched: 8. CDR3 size: 12 residues. The germline V gene has CDR1 SGHRS and CDR2 YFSETQ.

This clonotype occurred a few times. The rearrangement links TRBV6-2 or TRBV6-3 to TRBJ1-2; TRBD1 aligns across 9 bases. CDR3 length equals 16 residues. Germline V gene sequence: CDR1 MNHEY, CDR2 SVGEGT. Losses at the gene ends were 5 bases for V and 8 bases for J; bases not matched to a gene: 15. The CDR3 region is CASSRDPGTGSSGYTF. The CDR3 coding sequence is TGTGCCAGCAGTCGGGATCCCGGGACAGGGTCGAGCGGCTACACCTTC.

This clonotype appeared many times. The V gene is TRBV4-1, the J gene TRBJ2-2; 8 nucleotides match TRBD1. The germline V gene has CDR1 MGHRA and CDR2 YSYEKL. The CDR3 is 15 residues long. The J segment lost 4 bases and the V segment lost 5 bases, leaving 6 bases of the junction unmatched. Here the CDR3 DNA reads TGCGCCAGCAGCGGACGGACAGGGCCCACCGGGGAGCTGTTTTTT. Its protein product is CASSGRTGPTGELFF.

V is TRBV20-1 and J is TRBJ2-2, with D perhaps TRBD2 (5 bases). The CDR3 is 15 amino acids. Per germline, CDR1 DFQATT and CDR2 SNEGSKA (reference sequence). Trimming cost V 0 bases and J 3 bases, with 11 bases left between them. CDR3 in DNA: TGCAGTGCTAGAGATCGGGGTCGCGACACCGGGGAGCTGTTTTTT. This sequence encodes CSARDRGRDTGELFF.

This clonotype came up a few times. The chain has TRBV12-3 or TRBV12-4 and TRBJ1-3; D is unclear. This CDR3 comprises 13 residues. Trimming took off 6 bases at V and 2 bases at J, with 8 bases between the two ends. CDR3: CASRQTTGNTIYF. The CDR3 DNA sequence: TGTGCCAGCAGACAGACTACTGGAAACACCATATATTTT.

The CDR3 sequence: CASSVGGQGFGETQYF. Written as DNA, the CDR3 is TGTGCCAGCAGCGTAGGGGGACAGGGTTTCGGGGAGACCCAGTACTTC. This chain uses TRBV9 with TRBJ2-5, with TRBD1 matching 9 bases. The CDR3 totals 16 residues. Germline CDR1 reads SGDLS; CDR2 reads YYNGEE. V was clipped by 0 bases and J by 5 bases; unmatched bases: 8.

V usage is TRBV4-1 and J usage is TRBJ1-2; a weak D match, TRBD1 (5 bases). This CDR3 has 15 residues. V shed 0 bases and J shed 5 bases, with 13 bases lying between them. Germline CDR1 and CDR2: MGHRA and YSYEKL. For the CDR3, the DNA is TGCGCCAGCAGCCAAGAACGATCGGGGGGTTATGGCTACACCTTC. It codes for CASSQERSGGYGYTF.

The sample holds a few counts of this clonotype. For the CDR3, the DNA is TGTGCCAGCACTCTCGGAGGGGGTTACGAGCAGTACTTC. Translating it yields CASTLGGGYEQYF. The V gene is TRBV12-3 or TRBV12-4, the J gene TRBJ2-7, with D possibly being TRBD1 or TRBD2 (6 bases each). V was pared by 7 bases and J by 4 bases, with 14 bases between. The CDR3 sequence is 13 residues long.

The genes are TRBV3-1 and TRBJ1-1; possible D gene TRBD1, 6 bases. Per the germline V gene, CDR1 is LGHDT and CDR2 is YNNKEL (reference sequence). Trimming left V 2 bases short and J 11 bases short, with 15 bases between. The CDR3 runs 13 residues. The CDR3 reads CASSQRPGEKAFF. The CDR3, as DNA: TGTGCCAGCAGCCAAAGGCCAGGGGAAAAGGCTTTCTTT.

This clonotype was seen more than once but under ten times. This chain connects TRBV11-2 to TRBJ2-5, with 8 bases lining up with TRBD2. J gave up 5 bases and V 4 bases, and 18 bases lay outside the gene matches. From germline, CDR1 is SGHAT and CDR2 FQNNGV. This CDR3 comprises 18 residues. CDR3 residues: CASSYYRGGRSPWETQYF. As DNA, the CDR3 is TGTGCCAGCAGCTACTACCGGGGGGGCCGTTCTCCCTGGGAGACCCAGTACTTC.

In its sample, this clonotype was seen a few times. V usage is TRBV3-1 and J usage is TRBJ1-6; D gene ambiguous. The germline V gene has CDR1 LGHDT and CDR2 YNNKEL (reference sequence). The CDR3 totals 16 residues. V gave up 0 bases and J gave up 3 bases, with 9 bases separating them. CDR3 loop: CASSQDQRFYNSPLHF. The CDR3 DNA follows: TGTGCCAGCAGCCAAGATCAGAGATTCTATAATTCACCCCTCCACTTT.

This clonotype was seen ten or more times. Written as DNA, the CDR3 is TGTGCCAGCAGGAGCTCTGGAAACACCATATATTTT. Protein sequence: CASRSSGNTIYF. This sequence joins TRBV7-2 and TRBJ1-3; no clear D gene. V was shortened by 6 bases and J by 0 bases, with 3 bases between the two germline ends. This CDR3 is built from 12 residues. Germline loops: CDR1 SGHTA, CDR2 FQGNSA.

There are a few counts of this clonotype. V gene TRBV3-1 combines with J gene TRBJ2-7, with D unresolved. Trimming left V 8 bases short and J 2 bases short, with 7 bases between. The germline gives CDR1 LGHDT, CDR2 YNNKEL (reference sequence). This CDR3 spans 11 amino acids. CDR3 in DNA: TGTGCCAGCCTTGGTCCCTACGAGCAGTACTTC. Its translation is CASLGPYEQYF.